The sequence of this T cell receptor (beta chain) was determined in a study of CD4 and CD8 cells across lung adenocarcinoma regions. TCRdb passed the PCR reads through MiXCR, listing each CDR3 protein once. The data show approximately 11,000 distinct CDR3 sequences, approximately 55% seen once. The CDR3 runs 13 residues. The V and J ends lost 6 bases and 5 bases respectively, with 13 bases between them. This clonotype is classed as medium-sized. Sequences were obtained from CD4+ T cells from the center of a lung tumor. This clonotype was sampled from a male donor with lung adenocarcinoma. The CD4 and CD8 labels of this study may be unreliable. The chain uses TRBV12-3 or TRBV12-4 and TRBJ2-5, with D maybe TRBD2 (5 bases). CDR3 coding DNA: TGTGCCAGCAGCCCCCGCGGCGGGGAGACCCAGTACTTC. This encodes CASSPRGGETQYF.